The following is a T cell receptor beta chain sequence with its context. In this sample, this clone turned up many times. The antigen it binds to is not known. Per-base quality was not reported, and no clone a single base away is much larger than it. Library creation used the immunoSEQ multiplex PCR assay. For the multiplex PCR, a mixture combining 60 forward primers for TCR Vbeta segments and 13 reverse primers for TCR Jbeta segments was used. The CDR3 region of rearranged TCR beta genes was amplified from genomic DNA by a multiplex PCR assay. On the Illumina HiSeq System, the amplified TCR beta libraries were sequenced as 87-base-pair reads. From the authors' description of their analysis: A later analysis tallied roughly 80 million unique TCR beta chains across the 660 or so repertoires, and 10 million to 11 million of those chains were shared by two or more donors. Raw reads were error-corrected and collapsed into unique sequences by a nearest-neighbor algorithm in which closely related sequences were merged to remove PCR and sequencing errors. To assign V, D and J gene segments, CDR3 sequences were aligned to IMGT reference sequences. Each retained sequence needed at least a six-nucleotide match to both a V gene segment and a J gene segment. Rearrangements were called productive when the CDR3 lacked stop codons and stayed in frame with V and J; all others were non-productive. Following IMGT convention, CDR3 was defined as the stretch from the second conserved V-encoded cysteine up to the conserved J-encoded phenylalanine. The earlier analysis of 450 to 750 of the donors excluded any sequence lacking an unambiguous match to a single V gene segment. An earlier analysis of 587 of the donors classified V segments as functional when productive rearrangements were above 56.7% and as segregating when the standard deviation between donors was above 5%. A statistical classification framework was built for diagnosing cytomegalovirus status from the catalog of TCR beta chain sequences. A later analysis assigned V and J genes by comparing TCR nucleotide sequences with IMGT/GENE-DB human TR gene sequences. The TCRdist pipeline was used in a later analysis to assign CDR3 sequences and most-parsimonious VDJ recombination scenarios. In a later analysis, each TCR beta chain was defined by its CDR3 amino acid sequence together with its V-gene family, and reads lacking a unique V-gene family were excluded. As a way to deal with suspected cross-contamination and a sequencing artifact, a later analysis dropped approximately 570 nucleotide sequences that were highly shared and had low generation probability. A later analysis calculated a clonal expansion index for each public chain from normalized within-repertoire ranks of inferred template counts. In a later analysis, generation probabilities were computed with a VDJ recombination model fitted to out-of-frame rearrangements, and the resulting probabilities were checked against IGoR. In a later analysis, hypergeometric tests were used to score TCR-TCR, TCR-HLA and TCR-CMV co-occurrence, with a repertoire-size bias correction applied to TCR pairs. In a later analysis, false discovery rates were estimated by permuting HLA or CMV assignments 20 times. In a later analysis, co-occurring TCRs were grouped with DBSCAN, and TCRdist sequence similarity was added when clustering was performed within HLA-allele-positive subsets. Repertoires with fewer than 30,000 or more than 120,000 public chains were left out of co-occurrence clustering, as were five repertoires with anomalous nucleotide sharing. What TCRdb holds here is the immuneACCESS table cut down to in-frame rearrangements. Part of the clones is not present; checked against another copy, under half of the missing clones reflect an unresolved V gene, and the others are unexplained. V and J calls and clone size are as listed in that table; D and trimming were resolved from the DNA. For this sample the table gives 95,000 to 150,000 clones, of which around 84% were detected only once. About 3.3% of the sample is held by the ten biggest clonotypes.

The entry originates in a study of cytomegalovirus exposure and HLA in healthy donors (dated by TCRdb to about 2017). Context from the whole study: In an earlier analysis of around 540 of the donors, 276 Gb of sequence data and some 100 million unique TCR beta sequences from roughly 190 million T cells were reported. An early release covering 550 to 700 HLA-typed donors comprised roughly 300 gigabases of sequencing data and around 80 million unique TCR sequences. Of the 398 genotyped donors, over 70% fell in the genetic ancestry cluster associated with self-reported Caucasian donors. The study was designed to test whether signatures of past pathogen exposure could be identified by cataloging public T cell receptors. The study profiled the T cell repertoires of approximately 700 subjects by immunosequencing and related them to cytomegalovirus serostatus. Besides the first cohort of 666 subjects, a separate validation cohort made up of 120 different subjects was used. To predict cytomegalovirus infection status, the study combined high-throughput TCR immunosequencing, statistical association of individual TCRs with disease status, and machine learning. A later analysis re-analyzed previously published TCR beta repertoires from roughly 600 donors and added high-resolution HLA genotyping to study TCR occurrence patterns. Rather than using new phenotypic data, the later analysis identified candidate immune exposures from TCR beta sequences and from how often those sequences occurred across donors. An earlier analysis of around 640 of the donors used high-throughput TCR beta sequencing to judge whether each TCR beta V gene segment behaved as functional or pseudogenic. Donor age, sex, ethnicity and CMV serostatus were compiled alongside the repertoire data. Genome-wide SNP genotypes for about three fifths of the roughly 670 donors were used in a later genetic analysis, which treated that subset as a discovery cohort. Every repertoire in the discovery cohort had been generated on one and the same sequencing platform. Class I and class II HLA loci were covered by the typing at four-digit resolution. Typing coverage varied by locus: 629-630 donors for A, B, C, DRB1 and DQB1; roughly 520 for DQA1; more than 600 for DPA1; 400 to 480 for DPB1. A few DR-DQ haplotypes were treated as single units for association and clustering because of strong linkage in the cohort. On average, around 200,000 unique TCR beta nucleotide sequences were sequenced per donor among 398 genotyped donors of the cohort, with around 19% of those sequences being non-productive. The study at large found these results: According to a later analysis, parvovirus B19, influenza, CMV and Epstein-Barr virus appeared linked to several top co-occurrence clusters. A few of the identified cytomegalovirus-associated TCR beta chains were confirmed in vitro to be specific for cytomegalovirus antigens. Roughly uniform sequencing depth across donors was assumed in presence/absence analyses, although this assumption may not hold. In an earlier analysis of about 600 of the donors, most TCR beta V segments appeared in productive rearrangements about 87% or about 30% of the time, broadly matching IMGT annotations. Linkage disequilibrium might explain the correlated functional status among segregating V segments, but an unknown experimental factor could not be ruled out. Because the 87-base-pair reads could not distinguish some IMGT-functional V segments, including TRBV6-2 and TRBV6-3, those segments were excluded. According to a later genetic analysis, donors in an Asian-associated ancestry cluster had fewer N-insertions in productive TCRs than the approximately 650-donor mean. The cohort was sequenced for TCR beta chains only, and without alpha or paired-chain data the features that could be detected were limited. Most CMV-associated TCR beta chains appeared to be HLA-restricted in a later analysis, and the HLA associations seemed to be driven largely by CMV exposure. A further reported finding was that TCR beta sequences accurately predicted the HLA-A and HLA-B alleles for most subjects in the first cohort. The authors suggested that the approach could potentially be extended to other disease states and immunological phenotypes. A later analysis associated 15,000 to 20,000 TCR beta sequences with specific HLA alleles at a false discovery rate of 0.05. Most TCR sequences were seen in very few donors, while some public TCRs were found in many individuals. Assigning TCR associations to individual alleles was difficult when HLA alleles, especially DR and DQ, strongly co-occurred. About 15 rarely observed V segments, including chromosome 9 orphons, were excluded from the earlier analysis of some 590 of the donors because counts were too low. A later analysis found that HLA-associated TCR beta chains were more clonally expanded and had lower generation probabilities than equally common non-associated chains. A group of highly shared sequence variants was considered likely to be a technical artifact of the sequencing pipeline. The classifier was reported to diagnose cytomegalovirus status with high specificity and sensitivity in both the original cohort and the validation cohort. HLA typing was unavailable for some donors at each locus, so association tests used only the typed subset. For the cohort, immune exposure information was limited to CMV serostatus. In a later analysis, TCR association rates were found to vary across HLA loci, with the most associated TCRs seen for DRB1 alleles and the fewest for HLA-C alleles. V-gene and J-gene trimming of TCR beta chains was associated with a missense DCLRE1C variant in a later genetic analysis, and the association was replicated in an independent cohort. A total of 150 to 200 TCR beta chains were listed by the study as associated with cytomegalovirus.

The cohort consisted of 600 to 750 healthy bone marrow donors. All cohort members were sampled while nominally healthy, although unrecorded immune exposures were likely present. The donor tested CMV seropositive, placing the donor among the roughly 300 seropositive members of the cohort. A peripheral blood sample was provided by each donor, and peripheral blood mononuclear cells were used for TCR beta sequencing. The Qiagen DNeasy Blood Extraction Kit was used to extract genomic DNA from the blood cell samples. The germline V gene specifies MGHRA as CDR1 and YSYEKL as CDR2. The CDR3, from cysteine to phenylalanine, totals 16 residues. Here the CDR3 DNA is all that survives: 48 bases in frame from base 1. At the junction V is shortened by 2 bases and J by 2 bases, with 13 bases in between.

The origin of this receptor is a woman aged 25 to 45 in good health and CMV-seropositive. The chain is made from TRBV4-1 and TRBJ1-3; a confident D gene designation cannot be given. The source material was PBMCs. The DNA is TGCGCCAGCAGCCAATCAGGAGGGTACGCTGGAAACACCATATATTTT. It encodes CASSQSGGYAGNTIYF.